A single sample gave rise to the 19 T cell receptor beta chains below, sequenced in a study of cytomegalovirus exposure and HLA in healthy donors. A multiplex PCR was run with 60 Vbeta primers and 13 Jbeta primers. The table came from immunoSEQ multiplex PCR; TCRdb's copy has only in-frame clones and leaves some out. The table lists over 100,000 clones, around 66% of them singletons. Sequences were obtained from PBMCs. These receptors were taken from a man younger than 35 in good health and CMV-seronegative.

Remarks on this clone: Germline is not matched at one junction end, which may reflect a read error. Other DNA sequences in the sample encode the same CDR3. The chain uses TRBV6-1 and TRBJ1-2; D might be TRBD1 (5 bases). Germline-derived CDR1 and CDR2 are MNHNS and SASEGT. The CDR3 sequence is 13 residues long. CDR3 nucleotide sequence: TGCGCCAGCAGTCCGACTTCTCAGGGCGGCTACACCTTC. This gives the protein CASSPTSQGGYTF.

The chain combines TRBV7-9 with TRBJ2-2, with a possible D match to TRBD1 (5 bases). V lost 2 bases, J lost 4 bases, and 8 bases lay in between. This CDR3 spans 14 amino acids. In germline, CDR1 is SEHNR, CDR2 FQNEAQ (reference sequence). CDR3 protein: CASSLQGSTGELFF. CDR3 nucleotide sequence: TGTGCCAGCAGCTTACAGGGTAGCACCGGGGAGCTGTTTTTT.

The chain carries TRBV5-1 and TRBJ1-1; D is uncertain. Trimming removed 0 bases from V and 0 bases from J, with 12 bases in between. This CDR3 comprises 16 residues. Germline V gene data show CDR1 as SGHRS and CDR2 as YFSETQ. In nucleotides, the CDR3 is TGCGCCAGCAGCTTGGACCCTGGTGGAGTGAACACTGAAGCTTTCTTT. Translating it yields CASSLDPGGVNTEAFF. Supplemented by reference TRBV5-1 and TRBJ1-1, the full variable domain reads KAGVTQTPRYLIKTRGQQVTLSCSPISGHRSVSWYQQTPGQGLQFLFEYFSETQRNKGNFPGRFSGRQFSNSRSEMNVSTLELGDSALYLCASSLDPGGVNTEAFFGQGTRLTVV.

The V and J genes are TRBV6-1 and TRBJ2-1, with TRBD2 matching 12 bases. Germline assignment: CDR1 MNHNS and CDR2 SASEGT. Germline trimming cut 2 bases from V and 4 bases from J; bases unmatched to any gene: 12. The CDR3 has 19 residues. CDR3 nucleotides: TGTGCCAGCAGTGAAAATTGGGCAGGACTAGCGGGGATATACAATGAGCAGTTCTTC. Its translation: CASSENWAGLAGIYNEQFF.

This clone was observed a single time. The rearrangement links TRBV28 to TRBJ2-2; no clear D. V dropped 8 bases and J dropped 6 bases, with 10 bases sitting between them. The CDR3 covers 12 residues. In germline, CDR1 is MDHEN, CDR2 SYDVKM. This chain's CDR3 is CASGPLAGELFF. CDR3 bases: TGTGCCAGCGGCCCCCTGGCCGGGGAGCTGTTTTTT.

This rearrangement joins TRBV6-1 to TRBJ1-3; D gene uncertain. Germline V gives CDR1 MNHNS, CDR2 SASEGT. V was shortened by 3 bases and J by 3 bases, with 15 bases between the two germline ends. CDR3 length equals 16 residues. CDR3 in DNA: TGTGCCAGCAGTGACCTTTGGTCCGGGGTTGGAAACACCATATATTTT. Protein: CASSDLWSGVGNTIYF.

The CDR3 is CASSLGGTSYEQYF. DNA of the CDR3: TGTGCCAGCAGCTTAGGCGGCACCTCCTACGAGCAGTACTTC. The rearrangement uses TRBV7-8 and TRBJ2-7; D remains ambiguous. CDR1 SGHVS and CDR2 FQNEAQ come from the germline V gene. CDR3 size: 14 residues. Deletions cut 1 base from V and 0 bases from J, with 7 bases between.

The chain recombines TRBV7-7 with TRBJ2-5, with D maybe TRBD2 (5 bases). The CDR3 runs 14 residues. V lost 5 bases to trimming and J lost 4 bases, with 14 bases between them. CDR1 is SSHAT, CDR2 FNYEAQ, per germline (reference sequence). The DNA for the CDR3 is TGTGCCAGCAGCCAAATCCCACGGGGAGAGACCCAGTACTTC. This codes for CASSQIPRGETQYF.

The V gene is TRBV7-2, the J gene TRBJ2-3; D may be TRBD2 (5 bases). Deletions cut 0 bases from V and 8 bases from J, with 12 bases between. The CDR3 loop spans 14 amino acids. Germline CDR1 is SGHTA and CDR2 is FQGNSA. CDR3 sequence reads: CASSLAAGLGTQYF. The CDR3 DNA reads TGTGCCAGCAGCTTAGCGGCGGGCCTGGGTACGCAGTATTTT. The variable domain in full, with the rest retrieved from reference TRBV7-2 and TRBJ2-3, is GAGVSQSPSNKVTEKGKDVELRCDPISGHTALYWYRQSLGQGLEFLIYFQGNSAPDKSGLPSDRFSAERTGGSVSTLTIQRTQQEDSAVYLCASSLAAGLGTQYFGPGTRLTVL.

The CDR3 loop reads CASSLPGAAPYGYTF. In DNA form, the CDR3 reads TGTGCCAGCAGTTTACCTGGGGCCGCACCCTATGGCTACACCTTC. The V and J genes are TRBV28 and TRBJ1-2; possible D gene TRBD1, 5 bases. Germline CDR1 is MDHEN and CDR2 is SYDVKM. V was cut by 2 bases and J by 4 bases, with 14 bases left in between. The CDR3 has 15 residues.

This clone was observed a handful of times. This chain links TRBV15 with TRBJ1-2; no reliable D call. Trimming removed 5 bases from V and 4 bases from J, with 20 bases in between. The CDR3 has 16 residues. Germline V gene lookup returns CDR1 LNHNV and CDR2 YYDKDF (reference sequence). Here the CDR3 DNA reads TGTGCCACCAGCGGCGGTTCAGCCACCTCTGTCTATGGCTACACCTTC. The encoded protein is CATSGGSATSVYGYTF.

This clone has just one count. The rearrangement uses TRBV5-6 and TRBJ1-1, with TRBD1 matching 8 bases. The J segment lost 5 bases and the V segment lost 2 bases, leaving 2 bases of the junction unmatched. Germline V gene lookup returns CDR1 SGHDT and CDR2 YYEEEE. The CDR3 loop spans 13 amino acids. CDR3 residues: CASSFGQGTEAFF. Written as DNA, the CDR3 is TGTGCCAGCAGCTTTGGACAGGGTACTGAAGCTTTCTTT.

The chain links TRBV6-5 to TRBJ2-2, with 7 nucleotides matching TRBD1. This CDR3 has 15 residues. After removal of 5 bases from V and 0 bases from J, the junction contained 3 bases not matched to a gene. The germline CDR1 and CDR2 sequences are MNHEY and SVGAGI. CDR3 in DNA: TGTGCCAGCAGTGCCGGGACAGCGAACACCGGGGAGCTGTTTTTT. Translation gives CASSAGTANTGELFF.

In this sample, this clone turned up once. The rearrangement links TRBV28 to TRBJ1-2; possible D gene TRBD1, 5 bases. CDR1 is MDHEN, CDR2 SYDVKM, per germline. The germline V and J ends were trimmed by 3 bases and 4 bases, with 9 bases remaining between them. This CDR3 region has 13 residues. DNA of the CDR3: TGTGCCAGCAGTTTGGGGGGGACCTATGGCTACACCTTC. Translation gives CASSLGGTYGYTF.

V usage is TRBV10-1 and J usage is TRBJ2-5, with D tentatively TRBD2 (5 bases). Trimming shortened V by 4 bases and J by 5 bases, and 14 bases separated the two germline ends. From germline, CDR1 is WNHNN and CDR2 SYGVQD (reference sequence). The CDR3 runs 14 residues. CDR3 residues: CASSGIGGEETQYF. The CDR3 bases are TGCGCCAGCAGTGGTATCGGAGGCGAGGAGACCCAGTACTTC.

The table lists this clone with a few counts. The chain couples TRBV18 to TRBJ2-3; D gene ambiguous. The CDR3 runs to 13 residues. Germline CDR1 KGHSH, CDR2 LQKENI. The V gene lost 2 bases and the J gene lost 2 bases, with 5 bases spanning the gap. This CDR3 reads CASSPEHTDTQYF. In nucleotides, the CDR3 is TGTGCCAGCTCACCAGAGCACACAGATACGCAGTATTTT.

This chain connects TRBV6-1 to TRBJ1-5; unclear D gene. With 10 bases removed from V and 1 base from J, the gap between germline ends came to 8 bases. The CDR3 length is 12 residues. CDR1 is MNHNS and CDR2 is SASEGT in the germline V gene. CDR3 DNA sequence: TGTGCCATTCAGATCAGCAATCAGCCCCAGCATTTT. Translated, it gives CAIQISNQPQHF.

This clone has just one count. The chain couples TRBV5-1 to TRBJ2-7; 7 nucleotides agree with TRBD1. J gave up 1 base and V 0 bases, and 4 bases lay outside the gene matches. The germline CDR1 and CDR2 sequences are SGHRS and YFSETQ. CDR3 length: 15 amino acids. CDR3 loop: CASSLVGRGSYEQYF. The CDR3 DNA is TGCGCCAGCAGCTTGGTAGGCAGGGGGTCCTACGAGCAGTACTTC.

The J gene is TRBJ1-5, the V gene TRBV28; D might be TRBD1 (6 bases). The V end was cut by 8 bases, the J end by 8 bases, with 13 bases between. This CDR3 is 12 amino acids long. Germline V CDR1 and CDR2: MDHEN, SYDVKM. The CDR3 sequence: CASVDGDKPQHF. CDR3 DNA sequence: TGTGCCAGCGTAGACGGGGACAAGCCCCAGCATTTT.